Below are 27 T cell receptor beta chains sequenced from a single sample in a study of T-cell reconstitution after alpha-beta-depleted transplantation in children. It was with unique molecular identifiers that the TCRbeta library was prepared. From the PCR reads, TCRdb called clonotypes with MiXCR, one entry per CDR3 protein. The sample includes over 200,000 distinct CDR3 sequences, roughly 15% of them seen just once. The source material was PBMCs, mostly from graft donor cells, sampled 360 days after TCRalphabeta/CD19-depleted stem cell transplant. The source of these receptors is a male patient aged 2 to 10 who had a stem cell transplant for acute lymphoblastic leukemia, so the T cells may come from the graft donor.

This clonotype occurred many times. The chain combines TRBV12-3 or TRBV12-4 with TRBJ1-1; D is unclear. The CDR3 totals 11 residues. The V and J ends lost 6 bases and 2 bases respectively, with 4 bases between them. This chain's CDR3 is CASRINTEAFF. The CDR3 DNA reads TGTGCCAGCAGGATTAACACTGAAGCTTTCTTT.

The table lists this clonotype with many counts. The V gene is TRBV18, the J gene TRBJ2-5; 7 nucleotides align to TRBD1. Germline loops: CDR1 KGHSH, CDR2 LQKENI. V was clipped by 3 bases and J by 2 bases; unmatched bases: 3. The CDR3 totals 14 residues. In DNA form, the CDR3 reads TGTGCCAGCTCACCGTTGGACAGGCAAGAGACCCAGTACTTC. Residues: CASSPLDRQETQYF.

This clonotype has a handful of counts. The chain employs TRBV5-6 and TRBJ1-2; D unresolved. There are 11 residues in the CDR3. CDR1 SGHDT and CDR2 YYEEEE come from the germline V gene. Trimming pared 6 bases from V and 7 bases from J, leaving 10 bases between. DNA of the CDR3: TGTGCCAGCAACTTACCAGTTGGCTACACCTTC. The encoded protein is CASNLPVGYTF.

This chain connects TRBV29-1 to TRBJ1-1, with 9 bases aligning to TRBD1. CDR1 is SQVTM and CDR2 is ANQGSEA in the germline V gene. J gave up 1 base and V 7 bases, and 7 bases lay outside the gene matches. This CDR3 spans 14 amino acids. In nucleotides, the CDR3 is TGCAGCGCTGGGACAGGGCGGGCGAACACTGAAGCTTTCTTT. This translates into CSAGTGRANTEAFF.

The chain uses TRBV7-2 and TRBJ1-4, with 7 positions matching TRBD1. The CDR3 sequence is 14 residues long. The V gene end was trimmed by 5 bases and the J gene end by 4 bases; junction bases not matched to a gene: 4. Germline V gives CDR1 SGHTA, CDR2 FQGNSA. This CDR3 is CASSQDRDNEKLFF. CDR3 in DNA: TGTGCCAGCAGCCAAGACAGGGATAATGAAAAACTGTTTTTT.

The chain links TRBV10-3 to TRBJ1-5, with 9 bases identical to TRBD1. Germline V CDR1 and CDR2: ENHRY, SYGVKD. This CDR3 is built from 15 residues. The junction had 8 bases not matched to a gene; V was cut back by 6 bases and J by 5 bases. CDR3 DNA: TGTGCCATCAGCCAACAGGGGGCGAGGGATCAGCCCCAGCATTTT. Its protein product is CAISQQGARDQPQHF.

V usage is TRBV3-1 and J usage is TRBJ1-4; D uncertain. CDR3 size: 11 residues. Germline V CDR1 and CDR2: LGHDT, YNNKEL (reference sequence). V was trimmed by 3 bases and J by 7 bases, leaving 3 bases between them. The CDR3 reads CASSQGEKLFF. As DNA, the CDR3 is TGTGCCAGCAGCCAGGGTGAAAAACTGTTTTTT.

The rearrangement joins TRBV27 to TRBJ2-2, with D hard to call. V lost 7 bases and J lost 3, with 12 bases in between. Germline CDR1 is MNHEY and CDR2 is SMNVEV (reference sequence). The CDR3 has 14 residues. The CDR3 loop is CASTSDPYTGELFF. CDR3 bases: TGTGCCAGCACCTCGGACCCCTACACCGGGGAGCTGTTTTTT.

The chain joins TRBV7-9 to TRBJ2-1, with 9 bases that match TRBD2. Trimming cost V 0 bases and J 7 bases; bases outside gene matches: 4. The V gene's germline CDR1 is SEHNR and CDR2 FQNEAQ (reference sequence). The CDR3 contains 15 residues. The CDR3, as DNA: TGTGCCAGCAGCTTAGCCAAGCGGGGGGAGAATGAGCAGTTCTTC. This translates into CASSLAKRGENEQFF.

The J gene is TRBJ2-7, the V gene TRBV12-3 or TRBV12-4; no clear D. CDR3 size: 12 residues. V shed 7 bases and J shed 5 bases, with 12 bases lying between them. The CDR3 nucleotides read TGTGCCAGCACCCACCTGGGGAACGAGCAGTACTTC. Its protein product is CASTHLGNEQYF.

The genes are TRBV30 and TRBJ2-2, with a tentative D call TRBD1 (5 bases). The germline V gene has CDR1 GTSNPN and CDR2 SVGIG (reference sequence). This CDR3 comprises 13 residues. The V and J ends lost 5 bases and 4 bases respectively, with 11 bases between them. CDR3 sequence: CAWLPQATGELFF. The CDR3 DNA follows: TGTGCCTGGCTACCACAGGCCACCGGGGAGCTGTTTTTT.

There are a few counts of this clonotype. V usage is TRBV5-1 and J usage is TRBJ2-1; D may be TRBD2 (6 bases). There are 14 residues in the CDR3. The V gene's germline CDR1 is SGHRS and CDR2 YFSETQ. V dropped 0 bases and J dropped 7 bases, with 11 bases sitting between them. Written as DNA, the CDR3 is TGCGCCAGCAGCTTGGGTGCAGGGAGGAATGAGCAGTTCTTC. Protein: CASSLGAGRNEQFF. The full variable domain, its missing parts supplied by reference TRBV5-1 and TRBJ2-1, is KAGVTQTPRYLIKTRGQQVTLSCSPISGHRSVSWYQQTPGQGLQFLFEYFSETQRNKGNFPGRFSGRQFSNSRSEMNVSTLELGDSALYLCASSLGAGRNEQFFGPGTRLTVL.

This clonotype was recorded a few times. The chain has TRBV21-1 and TRBJ2-5; whether TRBD1, the table's D call, matches the DNA was not checked. TRBV21-1 counts as a pseudogene. This CDR3 has 17 residues. The CDR3 DNA sequence: TGTGCCAGCAGCTTGATCGCGACAGGAGGGGACCAAGAGACCCAGTACTTC. It translates to CASSLIATGGDQETQYF.

V is TRBV11-2 and J is TRBJ1-6; D might be TRBD1 (5 bases). Germline V lookup: CDR1 SGHAT, CDR2 FQNNGV. The CDR3 contains 18 residues. Trimming took 2 bases from V and 4 from J, leaving 18 bases between them. The chain's CDR3 is CASSLRAGSQTYNSPLHF. CDR3 coding DNA: TGTGCCAGCAGCTTACGGGCAGGGTCCCAGACTTATAATTCACCCCTCCACTTT.

This clonotype was seen more than once but under ten times. The V gene is TRBV5-1, the J gene TRBJ2-3; 8 nucleotides line up with TRBD2. Germline V gives CDR1 SGHRS, CDR2 YFSETQ. The trim removed 5 bases at V and 1 base at J, leaving 0 bases unmatched. The CDR3 is made up of 13 amino acids. The CDR3 sequence is CASRAGGTDTQYF. CDR3 DNA sequence: TGCGCCAGCAGAGCGGGGGGCACAGATACGCAGTATTTT.

The chain uses TRBV4-1 and TRBJ2-1, with D possibly TRBD1 on 5 matching bases. CDR1 MGHRA and CDR2 YSYEKL come from the germline V gene. Between the trimmed V and J ends, which lost 1 base and 4 bases, there was a span of 8 bases. The CDR3 totals 14 residues. The chain's CDR3 is CASSQVRAYNEQFF. The CDR3 DNA reads as TGCGCCAGCAGCCAAGTCAGGGCGTACAATGAGCAGTTCTTC.

This clonotype was observed a few times. This rearrangement joins TRBV27 to TRBJ2-4; weak D call: TRBD2 (5 bases). This CDR3 has 13 amino acids. Per germline, CDR1 MNHEY and CDR2 SMNVEV (reference sequence). Trimming cost V 10 bases and J 8 bases, with 18 bases left between them. The CDR3 region is CATKQRTKDIQYF. In nucleotides, the CDR3 is TGTGCCACCAAGCAGCGGACGAAGGACATTCAGTACTTC.

This clonotype was detected a few times. The chain is built from TRBV18 and TRBJ2-1, with 10 bases aligning to TRBD2. Germline trimming cut 1 base from V and 8 bases from J; bases unmatched to any gene: 14. In germline, CDR1 is KGHSH, CDR2 LQKENI. This CDR3 has 18 residues. In nucleotides, the CDR3 is TGTGCCAGCTCACCACTGACAGCGGGGGGGCCTTCGGTCCATGAGCAGTTCTTC. Encoded protein: CASSPLTAGGPSVHEQFF.

This clonotype came up a few times. The rearrangement uses TRBV4-3 and TRBJ2-2; D is undetermined. The CDR3 length is 13 residues. V was clipped by 3 bases and J by 1 base, with 3 bases between them. Germline values: CDR1 LGHNA, CDR2 YSLEER. CDR3 coding DNA: TGCGCCAGCAGCCAGGGGAACACCGGGGAGCTGTTTTTT. As protein: CASSQGNTGELFF.

This clonotype was detected once. This rearrangement joins TRBV12-3 or TRBV12-4 to TRBJ2-1; TRBD1 or TRBD2 may be the D gene (5 bases each). The ends were cut back, 6 bases at V and 7 bases at J, with 13 bases in the middle. There are 13 residues in the CDR3. The CDR3 loop is CASRGDSRNEQFF. CDR3 nucleotides: TGTGCCAGCAGGGGAGACAGCAGGAATGAGCAGTTCTTC.

About this clonotype itself: Germline and junction disagree at one end, which may indicate a read error. The chain recombines TRBV7-7 with TRBJ2-2, with D possibly being TRBD2 (6 bases). Germline assignment: CDR1 SSHAT and CDR2 FNYEAQ (reference sequence). This CDR3 spans 15 amino acids. CDR3 sequence reads: CASRLEGLSTGELFF. CDR3 in DNA: TGTGCTAGCAGACTGGAGGGATTGAGCACCGGGGAGCTGTTTTTT. Using reference TRBV7-7 and TRBJ2-2 for the parts outside the CDR3, the full variable domain is GAGVSQSPRYKVTKRGQDVTLRCDPISSHATLYWYQQALGQGPEFLTYFNYEAQPDKSGLPSDRFSAERPEGSISTLTIQRTEQRDSAMYRCASRLEGLSTGELFFGEGSRLTVL.

This clonotype was recorded a few times. The chain couples TRBV12-3 or TRBV12-4 to TRBJ2-2; D uncertain. The length of the CDR3 is 15 residues. The germline V and J ends were trimmed by 3 bases and 0 bases, with 8 bases remaining between them. CDR3 DNA sequence: TGTGCCAGCAGTTTTGGACGAGCGAACACCGGGGAGCTGTTTTTT. This encodes CASSFGRANTGELFF.

This clonotype was observed at least ten times. One junction end disagrees with the germline gene, perhaps due to a read error. This chain connects TRBV7-2 to TRBJ2-1; D is ambiguous. Germline assignment: CDR1 SGHTA and CDR2 FQGNSA. The CDR3 contains 13 residues. The CDR3 DNA is TGCGCCAGCAGCTTGGACTCCTACAATGAGCAGTTCTTC. As protein: CASSLDSYNEQFF.

Many counts were recorded for this clonotype. The chain joins TRBV29-1 to TRBJ2-7; D is possibly TRBD1 (5 bases). Germline assignment: CDR1 SQVTM and CDR2 ANQGSEA. Trimming removed 6 bases from V and 7 bases from J, with 13 bases in between. This CDR3 is built from 11 residues. This CDR3 reads CSVRVTGEQYF. The CDR3 DNA follows: TGCAGCGTCAGGGTAACAGGAGAGCAGTACTTC.

This clonotype was seen only a few times. The rearrangement links TRBV14 to TRBJ2-1, with a weak D call TRBD2 (6 bases). The germline gives CDR1 SGHDN, CDR2 FVKESK. This CDR3 spans 15 amino acids. Trimming removed 6 bases at V and 8 bases at J, with 20 bases between. For the CDR3, the DNA is TGTGCCAGCAGACCCCGGGACTGGGCTTCGGATGAGCAGTTCTTC. As protein: CASRPRDWASDEQFF. The full variable domain, in which reference TRBV14 and TRBJ2-1 provide the parts outside the CDR3, is EAGVTQFPSHSVIEKGQTVTLRCDPISGHDNLYWYRRVMGKEIKFLLHFVKESKQDESGMPNNRFLAERTGGTYSTLKVQPAELEDSGVYFCASRPRDWASDEQFFGPGTRLTVL.

DNA of the CDR3: TGTGCCAGCAGCCAAGTTTCTCCGGGACTCTGGCAGACCCAGTACTTC. Translating gives CASSQVSPGLWQTQYF. The chain couples TRBV4-2 to TRBJ2-5, with D possibly matching TRBD2 (6 bases). The CDR3 spans 16 residues. Germline V gene data show CDR1 as LGHNA and CDR2 as YNFKEQ. The V end lost 1 base, the J end lost 6 bases, and 18 bases lay between the germline ends.

The chain employs TRBV4-3 and TRBJ1-1, with D possibly matching TRBD1 (6 bases). V lost 3 bases, J lost 1 base, and 18 bases lay in between. Germline CDR1 is LGHNA and CDR2 is YSLEER. There are 17 residues in the CDR3. The chain's CDR3 is CASSHTAVLGGNTEAFF. The CDR3 nucleotides are TGCGCCAGCAGCCATACAGCCGTATTAGGGGGGAACACTGAAGCTTTCTTT.